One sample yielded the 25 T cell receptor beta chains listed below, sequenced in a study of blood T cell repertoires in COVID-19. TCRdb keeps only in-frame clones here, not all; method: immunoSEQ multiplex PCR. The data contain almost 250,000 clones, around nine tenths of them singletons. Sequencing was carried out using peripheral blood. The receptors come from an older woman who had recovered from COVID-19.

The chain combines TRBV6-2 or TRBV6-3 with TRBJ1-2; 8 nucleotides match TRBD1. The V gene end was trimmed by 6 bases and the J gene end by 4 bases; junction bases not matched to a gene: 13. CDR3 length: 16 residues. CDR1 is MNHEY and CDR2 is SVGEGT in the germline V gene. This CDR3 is CASSPNPWTGSYGYTF. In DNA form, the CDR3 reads TGTGCCAGCAGCCCTAACCCTTGGACAGGGAGCTATGGCTACACCTTC.

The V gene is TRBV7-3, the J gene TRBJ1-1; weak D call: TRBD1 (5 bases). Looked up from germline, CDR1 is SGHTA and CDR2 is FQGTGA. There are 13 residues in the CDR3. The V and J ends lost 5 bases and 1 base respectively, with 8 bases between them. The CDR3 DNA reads TGTGCCAGCAGCCTGACAGAGAACACTGAAGCTTTCTTT. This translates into CASSLTENTEAFF. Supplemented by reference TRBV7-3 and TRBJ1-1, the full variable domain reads GAGVSQTPSNKVTEKGKYVELRCDPISGHTALYWYRQSLGQGPEFLIYFQGTGAADDSGLPNDRFFAVRPEGSVSTLKIQRTERGDSAVYLCASSLTENTEAFFGQGTRLTVV.

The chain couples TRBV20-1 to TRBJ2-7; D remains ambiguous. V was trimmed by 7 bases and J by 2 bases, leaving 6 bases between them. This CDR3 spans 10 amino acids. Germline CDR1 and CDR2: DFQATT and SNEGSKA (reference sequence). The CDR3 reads CSVTTYEQYF. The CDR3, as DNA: TGCAGTGTCACTACCTACGAGCAGTACTTC.

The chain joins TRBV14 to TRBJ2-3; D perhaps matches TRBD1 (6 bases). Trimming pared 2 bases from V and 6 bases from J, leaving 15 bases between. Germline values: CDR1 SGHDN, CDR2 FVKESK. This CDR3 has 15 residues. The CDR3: CASSQLFMRGDTQYF. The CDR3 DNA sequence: TGTGCCAGCAGCCAACTCTTTATGAGGGGGGATACGCAGTATTTT.

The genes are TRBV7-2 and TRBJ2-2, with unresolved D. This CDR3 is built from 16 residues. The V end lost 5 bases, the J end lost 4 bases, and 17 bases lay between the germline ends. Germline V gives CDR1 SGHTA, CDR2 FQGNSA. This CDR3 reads CASSRGVYPGTGELFF. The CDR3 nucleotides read TGTGCCAGCAGCAGAGGTGTGTACCCGGGCACCGGGGAGCTGTTTTTT.

The DNA of the CDR3 is TGCGCCAGCAGCCCCACAGGGGTGGGGGAGACCCAGTACTTC. This translates into CASSPTGVGETQYF. This chain links TRBV5-1 with TRBJ2-5; 7 nucleotides line up with TRBD1. Germline V lookup: CDR1 SGHRS, CDR2 YFSETQ. The V and J ends lost 4 bases and 5 bases, in that order; junction bases with no gene match: 8. The CDR3 totals 14 residues.

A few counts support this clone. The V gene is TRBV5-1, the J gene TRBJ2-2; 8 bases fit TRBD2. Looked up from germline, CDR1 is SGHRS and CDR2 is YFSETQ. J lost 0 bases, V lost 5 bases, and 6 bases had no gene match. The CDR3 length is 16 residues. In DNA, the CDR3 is TGCGCCAGCAGATCCTCGGGGGGGGCGAACACCGGGGAGCTGTTTTTT. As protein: CASRSSGGANTGELFF.

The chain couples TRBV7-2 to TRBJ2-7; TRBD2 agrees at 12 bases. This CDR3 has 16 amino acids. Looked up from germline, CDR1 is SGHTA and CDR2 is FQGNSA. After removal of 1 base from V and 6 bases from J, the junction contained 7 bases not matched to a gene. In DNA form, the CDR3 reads TGTGCCAGCAGCTTAGAGACTAGCGGGGGACTCGGCGAGCAGTACTTC. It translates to CASSLETSGGLGEQYF. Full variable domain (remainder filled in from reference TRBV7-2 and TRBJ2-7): GAGVSQSPSNKVTEKGKDVELRCDPISGHTALYWYRQSLGQGLEFLIYFQGNSAPDKSGLPSDRFSAERTGGSVSTLTIQRTQQEDSAVYLCASSLETSGGLGEQYFGPGTRLTVT.

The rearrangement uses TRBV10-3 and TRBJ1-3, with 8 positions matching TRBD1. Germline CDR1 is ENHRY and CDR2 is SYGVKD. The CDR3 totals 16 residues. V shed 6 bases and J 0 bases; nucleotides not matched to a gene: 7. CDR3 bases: TGTGCCATCAGGGAACCCACAGGGGGCTCTGGAAACACCATATATTTT. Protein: CAIREPTGGSGNTIYF.

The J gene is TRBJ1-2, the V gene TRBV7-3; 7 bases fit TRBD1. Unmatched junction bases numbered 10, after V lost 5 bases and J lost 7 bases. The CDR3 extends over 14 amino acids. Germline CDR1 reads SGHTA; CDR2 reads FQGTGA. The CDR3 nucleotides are TGTGCCAGCAGCCCCACAGGGGACGACACTGGCTACACCTTC. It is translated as CASSPTGDDTGYTF.

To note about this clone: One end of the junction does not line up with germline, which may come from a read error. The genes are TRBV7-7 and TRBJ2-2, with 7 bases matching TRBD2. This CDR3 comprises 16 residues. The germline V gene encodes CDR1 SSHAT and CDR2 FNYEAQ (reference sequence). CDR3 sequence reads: CASSPGAGTNTGELFF. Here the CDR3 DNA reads TGTGCTAGCAGCCCCGGAGCGGGGACGAACACCGGGGAGCTGTTTTTT.

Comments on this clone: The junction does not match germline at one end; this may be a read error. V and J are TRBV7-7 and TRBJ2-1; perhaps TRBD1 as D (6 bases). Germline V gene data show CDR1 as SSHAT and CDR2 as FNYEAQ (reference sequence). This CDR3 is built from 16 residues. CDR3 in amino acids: CASSLVSGAAYNEQFF. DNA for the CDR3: TGTGCTAGCAGCTTAGTGTCAGGGGCCGCCTACAATGAGCAGTTCTTC.

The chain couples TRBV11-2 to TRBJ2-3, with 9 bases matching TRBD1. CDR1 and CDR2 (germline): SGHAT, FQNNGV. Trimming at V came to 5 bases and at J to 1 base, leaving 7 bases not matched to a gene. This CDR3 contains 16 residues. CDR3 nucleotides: TGTGCCAGCAGCATAACAGGGGGCGGGGGCACAGATACGCAGTATTTT. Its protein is CASSITGGGGTDTQYF. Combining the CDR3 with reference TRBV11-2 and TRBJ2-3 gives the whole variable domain EAGVAQSPRYKIIEKRQSVAFWCNPISGHATLYWYQQILGQGPKLLIQFQNNGVVDDSQLPKDRFSAERLKGVDSTLKIQPAKLEDSAVYLCASSITGGGGTDTQYFGPGTRLTVL.

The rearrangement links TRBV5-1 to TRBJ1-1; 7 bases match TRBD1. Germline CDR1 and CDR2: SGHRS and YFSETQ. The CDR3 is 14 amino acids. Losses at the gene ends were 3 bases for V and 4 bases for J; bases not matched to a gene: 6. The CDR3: CASSSYRGGTEAFF. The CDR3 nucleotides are TGCGCCAGCAGCTCCTACAGGGGTGGCACTGAAGCTTTCTTT.

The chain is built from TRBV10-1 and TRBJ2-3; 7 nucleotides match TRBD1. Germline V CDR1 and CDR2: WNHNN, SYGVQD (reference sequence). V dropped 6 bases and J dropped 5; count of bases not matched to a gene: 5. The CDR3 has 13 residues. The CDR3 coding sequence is TGCGCCAGCAGCGGTCAGGGGGTAGATACGCAGTATTTT. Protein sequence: CASSGQGVDTQYF.

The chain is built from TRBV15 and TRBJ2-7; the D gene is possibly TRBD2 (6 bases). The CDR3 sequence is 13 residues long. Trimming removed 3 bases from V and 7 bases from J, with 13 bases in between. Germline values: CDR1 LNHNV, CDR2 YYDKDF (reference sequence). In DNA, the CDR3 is TGTGCCACCAGCAGGGGGACTGCCTTGGAGCAGTACTTC. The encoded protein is CATSRGTALEQYF.

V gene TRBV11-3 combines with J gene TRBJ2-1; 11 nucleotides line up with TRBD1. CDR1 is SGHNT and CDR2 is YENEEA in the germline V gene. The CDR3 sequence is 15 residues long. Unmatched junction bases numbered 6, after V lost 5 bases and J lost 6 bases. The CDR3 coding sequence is TGTGCCAGCAGCCGGCCGGGACAGGGGGGCAATGAGCAGTTCTTC. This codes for CASSRPGQGGNEQFF.

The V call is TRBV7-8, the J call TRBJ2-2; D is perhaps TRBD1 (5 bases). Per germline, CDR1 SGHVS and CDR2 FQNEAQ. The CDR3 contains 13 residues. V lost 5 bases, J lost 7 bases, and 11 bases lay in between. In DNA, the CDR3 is TGTGCCAGCAGCCTCAGGGTCAACGGGGAGCTGTTTTTT. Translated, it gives CASSLRVNGELFF.

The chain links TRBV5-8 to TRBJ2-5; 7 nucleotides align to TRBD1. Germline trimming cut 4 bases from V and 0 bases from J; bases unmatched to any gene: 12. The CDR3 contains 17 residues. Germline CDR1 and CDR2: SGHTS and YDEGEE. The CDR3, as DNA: TGTGCCAGCAGCACGGCCTACAGGGGAAGGTACCAAGAGACCCAGTACTTC. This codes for CASSTAYRGRYQETQYF.

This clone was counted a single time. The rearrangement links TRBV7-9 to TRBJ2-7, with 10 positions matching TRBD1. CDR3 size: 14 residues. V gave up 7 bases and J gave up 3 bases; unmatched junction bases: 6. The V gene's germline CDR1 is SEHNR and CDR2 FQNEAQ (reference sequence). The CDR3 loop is CASNSRDRGYEQYF. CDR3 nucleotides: TGTGCCAGCAACTCCCGGGACAGGGGCTACGAGCAGTACTTC. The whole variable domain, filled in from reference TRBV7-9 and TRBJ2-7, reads DTGVSQNPRHKITKRGQNVTFRCDPISEHNRLYWYRQTLGQGPEFLTYFQNEAQLEKSRLLSDRFSAERPKGSFSTLEIQRTEQGDSAMYLCASNSRDRGYEQYFGPGTRLTVT.

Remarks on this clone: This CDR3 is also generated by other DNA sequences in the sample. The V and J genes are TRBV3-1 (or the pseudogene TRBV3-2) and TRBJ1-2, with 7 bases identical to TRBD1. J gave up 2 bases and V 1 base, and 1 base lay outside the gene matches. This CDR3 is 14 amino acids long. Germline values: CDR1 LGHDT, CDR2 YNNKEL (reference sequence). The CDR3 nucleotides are TGTGCCAGCAGCCAAGCGACAGGGAACTATGGCTACACCTTC. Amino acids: CASSQATGNYGYTF.

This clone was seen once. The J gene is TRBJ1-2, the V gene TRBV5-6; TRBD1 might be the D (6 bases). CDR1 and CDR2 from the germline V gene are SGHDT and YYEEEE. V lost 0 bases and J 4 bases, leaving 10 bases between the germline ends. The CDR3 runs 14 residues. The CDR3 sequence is CASSLGTGRYGYTF. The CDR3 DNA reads TGTGCCAGCAGCTTGGGAACAGGGCGCTATGGCTACACCTTC.

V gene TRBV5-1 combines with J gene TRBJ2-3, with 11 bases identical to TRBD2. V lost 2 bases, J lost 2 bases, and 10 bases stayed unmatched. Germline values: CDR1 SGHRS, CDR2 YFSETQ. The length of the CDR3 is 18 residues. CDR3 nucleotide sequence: TGCGCCAGCAGCTTCGGTTTGGGTAGCGGGGGGGCCACAGATACGCAGTATTTT. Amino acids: CASSFGLGSGGATDTQYF.

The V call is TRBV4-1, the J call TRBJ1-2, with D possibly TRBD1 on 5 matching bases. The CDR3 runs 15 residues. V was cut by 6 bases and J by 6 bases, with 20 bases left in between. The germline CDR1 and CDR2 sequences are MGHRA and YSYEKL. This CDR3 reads CASSLVVRAVDGYTF. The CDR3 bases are TGCGCCAGCAGTCTCGTCGTCAGGGCGGTCGATGGCTACACCTTC.

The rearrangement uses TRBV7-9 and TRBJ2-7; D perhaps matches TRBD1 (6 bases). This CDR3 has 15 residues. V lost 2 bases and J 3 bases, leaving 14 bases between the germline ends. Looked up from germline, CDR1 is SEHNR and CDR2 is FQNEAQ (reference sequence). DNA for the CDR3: TGTGCCAGCAGCTTACTTCAGGGGATGAACTACGAGCAGTACTTC. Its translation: CASSLLQGMNYEQYF.